The rows below give T cell receptor beta chains drawn from one sample of a study of beta chain features in type 1 diabetes. Libraries were prepared by immunoSEQ multiplex PCR; TCRdb keeps only in-frame clonotypes and omits some of them. This sample yields a few hundred thousand clones, of which about 25% are seen a single time; approximately 4% belongs to the top ten. The sequenced material came from central memory CD4+ T cells from blood. These receptors came from a man aged 25-45 years in good health. Each CDR3 is given with its conserved first and last residue. A D gene is named only where the DNA matches it firmly. Clone size is not always given. Where it is, it says once, few, many or a class for expanded clones.

j_call,clone_size,d_call,v_call,cdr3_aa,cdr3_nt
TRBJ1-5,few,.,TRBV4-1,CASSQEGGSRPQHF,TGCGCCAGCAGCCAAGAGGGAGGGTCCAGGCCCCAGCATTTT
TRBJ2-4,.,.,TRBV27,CASSPTDLAKNIQYF,TGTGCCAGCAGTCCCACAGATTTAGCCAAAAACATTCAGTACTTC
TRBJ2-7,few,.,TRBV5-1,CASSLRGDPYEQYF,TGCGCCAGCAGCTTGAGGGGGGACCCCTACGAGCAGTACTTC
TRBJ2-2,.,.,TRBV5-1,CASSLASFTGELFF,TGCGCCAGCAGCTTGGCTAGCTTCACCGGGGAGCTGTTTTTT
TRBJ2-7,many,.,TRBV6-1,CASTAAGISYEQYF,TGTGCCAGCACGGCGGCGGGTATCTCCTACGAGCAGTACTTC
TRBJ2-3,.,.,TRBV5-1,CASSLDSAGDTQYF,TGCGCCAGCAGCTTGGATTCCGCCGGAGATACGCAGTATTTT
TRBJ2-3,.,.,TRBV30,CACLRDGHTDTQYF,TGTGCCTGCCTCCGGGACGGGCACACAGATACGCAGTATTTT
TRBJ1-2,few,.,TRBV30,CAHWGAGGYTF,TGTGCCCACTGGGGGGCCGGAGGCTACACCTTC
TRBJ2-7,many,.,TRBV7-2,CASSSQLGAYEQYF,TGTGCCAGCAGCTCCCAACTAGGGGCCTACGAGCAGTACTTC
TRBJ1-4,once,.,TRBV30,CAWSVRRATEKLFF,TGTGCCTGGAGTGTACGCAGGGCTACTGAAAAACTGTTTTTT
TRBJ1-1,.,.,TRBV10-1,CASRRRGGVTEAFF,TGCGCCAGCAGACGTCGGGGCGGCGTCACTGAAGCTTTCTTT
TRBJ2-2,.,.,TRBV2,CASSGPGRNTGELFF,TGTGCCAGCAGTGGGCCAGGGAGGAACACCGGGGAGCTGTTTTTT
TRBJ2-6,.,.,TRBV7-2,CASSARDSGANVLTF,TGTGCCAGCAGCGCCCGGGACTCTGGGGCCAACGTCCTGACTTTC
TRBJ2-7,.,.,TRBV6-5,CASSPQGYEQYF,TGTGCCAGCAGTCCCCAGGGCTACGAGCAGTACTTC
TRBJ2-1,few,TRBD2,TRBV9,CASSAGGRYNEQFF,TGTGCCAGCAGCGCGGGGGGGCGCTACAATGAGCAGTTCTTC
TRBJ2-5,.,TRBD2,TRBV9,CASSASDSGRETQYF,TGTGCCAGCAGCGCCTCTGACTCCGGGAGGGAGACCCAGTACTTC
TRBJ2-5,.,.,TRBV7-7,CASSFDSQETQYF,TGTGCCAGCAGCTTTGACAGCCAAGAGACCCAGTACTTC
TRBJ2-5,few,.,TRBV5-4,CASSQQGNQETQYF,TGTGCCAGCAGCCAACAGGGTAACCAAGAGACCCAGTACTTC
TRBJ1-2,few,.,TRBV19,CAAEGNYGYTF,TGTGCCGCCGAAGGTAACTATGGCTACACCTTC
TRBJ1-1,few,TRBD1,TRBV18,CASSISGTGIRNTEAFF,TGTGCCAGCTCAATCTCCGGGACAGGGATAAGAAACACTGAAGCTTTCTTT
TRBJ2-7,few,.,TRBV7-8,CASSLDNEQYF,TGTGCCAGCAGCTTAGATAACGAGCAGTACTTC
TRBJ2-4,many,.,TRBV6-5,CASSQGDIAKNIQYF,TGTGCCAGCAGCCAGGGAGATATAGCCAAAAACATTCAGTACTTC
TRBJ1-5,.,.,TRBV5-1,CASSLRGDSNQPQHF,TGCGCCAGCAGCTTGCGGGGGGATAGCAATCAGCCCCAGCATTTT
TRBJ2-7,.,.,TRBV21-1,CASSKVIRDTALPSNYEQYF,TGTGCCAGCAGCAAAGTTATTAGGGACACCGCGCTTCCCTCTAACTACGAGCAGTACTTC